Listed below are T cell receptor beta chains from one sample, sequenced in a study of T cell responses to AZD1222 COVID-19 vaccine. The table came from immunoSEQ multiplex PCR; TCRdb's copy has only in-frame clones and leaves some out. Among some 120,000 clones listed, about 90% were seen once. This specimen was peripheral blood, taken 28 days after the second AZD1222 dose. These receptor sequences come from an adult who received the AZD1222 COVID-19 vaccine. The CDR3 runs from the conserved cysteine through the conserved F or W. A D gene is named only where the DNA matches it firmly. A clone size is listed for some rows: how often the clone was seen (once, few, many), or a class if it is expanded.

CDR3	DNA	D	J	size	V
CASSWAGGASNEKLFF	TGCGCCAGCAGCTGGGCAGGGGGCGCATCTAATGAAAAACTGTTTTTT	TRBD1	TRBJ1-4	NA	TRBV5-1
CAISANGALGSSYEQYF	TGTGCCATCAGTGCGAACGGGGCCTTAGGAAGCTCCTACGAGCAGTACTTC	NA	TRBJ2-7	NA	TRBV10-3
CASSAESPGKHSNQPQHF	TGTGCCAGCAGTGCCGAATCCCCCGGCAAGCATAGCAATCAGCCCCAGCATTTT	NA	TRBJ1-5	NA	TRBV28
CASSPRLAGGVEQYF	TGTGCCAGCAGCCCGAGACTAGCGGGGGGGGTCGAGCAGTACTTC	TRBD2	TRBJ2-7	NA	TRBV5-4
CATSDFTSSEQYF	TGTGCCACCAGTGATTTTACCAGCAGCGAGCAGTACTTC	NA	TRBJ2-7	NA	TRBV24-1
CASSIRTAFGEQYF	TGTGCCAGTAGCATAAGGACAGCTTTTGGCGAGCAGTACTTC	NA	TRBJ2-7	NA	TRBV19
CASQVRTGSYEQYF	TGTGCCTCTCAAGTGAGGACAGGGAGCTACGAGCAGTACTTC	TRBD1	TRBJ2-7	NA	TRBV19
CARSVTGTFSGYTF	TGTGCCAGGTCAGTGACAGGGACATTCTCTGGCTACACCTTC	TRBD1	TRBJ1-2	NA	TRBV28
CASSPDRAFYEQYF	TGTGCCAGCAGTCCCGACAGGGCCTTCTACGAGCAGTACTTC	TRBD1	TRBJ2-7	NA	TRBV27
CASSKFEGTEQFF	TGTGCCAGCAGCAAATTTGAGGGAACTGAGCAGTTCTTC	NA	TRBJ2-1	NA	TRBV21-1
CSGARNGDYEQYF	TGCAGCGGGGCTAGGAACGGAGACTACGAGCAGTACTTC	NA	TRBJ2-7	NA	TRBV29-1
CASSLEAGGNSPLHF	TGTGCCAGCAGCTTAGAGGCAGGGGGCAATTCACCCCTCCACTTT	TRBD1	TRBJ1-6	NA	TRBV11-2
CAWRGSFFTDTQYF	TGTGCCTGGAGGGGCTCCTTTTTCACAGATACGCAGTATTTT	NA	TRBJ2-3	NA	TRBV30
CAWSVLGLLEQETQYF	TGTGCCTGGAGTGTATTGGGGCTACTAGAACAAGAGACCCAGTACTTC	NA	TRBJ2-5	NA	TRBV30
CASTTKRGGYNEQFF	TGTGCCAGTACCACCAAGAGGGGGGGTTACAATGAGCAGTTCTTC	NA	TRBJ2-1	NA	TRBV19
CASSITGEAGSPLHF	TGTGCCAGCAGTATTACAGGGGAGGCAGGATCACCCCTCCACTTT	TRBD1	TRBJ1-6	many	TRBV6-2/TRBV6-3
CASSSPETNTGELFF	TGTGCCAGCAGCTCACCAGAAACGAACACCGGGGAGCTGTTTTTT	NA	TRBJ2-2	NA	TRBV13
CAWSFSLGQGALGYGYTF	TGTGCCTGGAGTTTTTCTTTGGGACAGGGGGCTCTGGGATATGGCTACACCTTC	TRBD1	TRBJ1-2	NA	TRBV30
CASSYAGNEQFF	TGTGCCAGCAGTTACGCGGGCAATGAGCAGTTCTTC	NA	TRBJ2-1	NA	TRBV6-5
CASSYVGYYTGELFF	TGTGCCAGCAGTTACGTAGGGTATTACACCGGGGAGCTGTTTTTT	NA	TRBJ2-2	NA	TRBV6-5
CAGGPPGGYTF	TGTGCCGGAGGGCCCCCCGGCGGCTACACCTTC	NA	TRBJ1-2	NA	TRBV6-5
CASSDSTKEQYF	TGTGCCAGCAGTGACAGTACCAAAGAGCAGTACTTC	NA	TRBJ2-7	NA	TRBV27
CATRLAGGGTGELFF	TGTGCCACCAGACTAGCGGGAGGTGGTACCGGGGAGCTGTTTTTT	TRBD2	TRBJ2-2	NA	TRBV28
CSVEDQGTYNEQFF	TGCAGCGTTGAAGATCAGGGCACCTACAATGAGCAGTTCTTC	NA	TRBJ2-1	NA	TRBV29-1
CASSDSQGHTDTQYF	TGTGCCAGCAGTGACTCCCAGGGCCACACAGATACGCAGTATTTT	NA	TRBJ2-3	NA	TRBV6-4
CASSLGQDTGELFF	TGTGCCAGCAGCTTAGGACAGGACACCGGGGAGCTGTTTTTT	NA	TRBJ2-2	NA	TRBV7-2
CASSVTGTDTQYF	TGTGCCAGCAGTGTCACGGGTACGGATACGCAGTATTTT	NA	TRBJ2-3	NA	TRBV2
CATSRGTGATQPQHF	TGTGCCACCAGCAGAGGGACAGGGGCGACTCAGCCCCAGCATTTT	TRBD1	TRBJ1-5	NA	TRBV15
CASSPYRATNTGELFF	TGTGCCAGCTCACCCTACAGGGCCACGAACACCGGGGAGCTGTTTTTT	NA	TRBJ2-2	NA	TRBV18
CAWSRDGYSNQPQHF	TGTGCCTGGAGTCGGGACGGATATAGCAATCAGCCCCAGCATTTT	NA	TRBJ1-5	NA	TRBV30
CASSLDPRDYNEQFF	TGTGCCAGCAGCTTGGATCCCAGGGATTACAATGAGCAGTTCTTC	NA	TRBJ2-1	NA	TRBV11-3
CASSFLRSIDEQYF	TGTGCCAGCAGCTTTTTGCGATCCATCGACGAGCAGTACTTC	NA	TRBJ2-7	NA	TRBV5-6
CASSLGENTEAFF	TGTGCCAGCAGCTTAGGGGAGAACACTGAAGCTTTCTTT	NA	TRBJ1-1	NA	TRBV7-3